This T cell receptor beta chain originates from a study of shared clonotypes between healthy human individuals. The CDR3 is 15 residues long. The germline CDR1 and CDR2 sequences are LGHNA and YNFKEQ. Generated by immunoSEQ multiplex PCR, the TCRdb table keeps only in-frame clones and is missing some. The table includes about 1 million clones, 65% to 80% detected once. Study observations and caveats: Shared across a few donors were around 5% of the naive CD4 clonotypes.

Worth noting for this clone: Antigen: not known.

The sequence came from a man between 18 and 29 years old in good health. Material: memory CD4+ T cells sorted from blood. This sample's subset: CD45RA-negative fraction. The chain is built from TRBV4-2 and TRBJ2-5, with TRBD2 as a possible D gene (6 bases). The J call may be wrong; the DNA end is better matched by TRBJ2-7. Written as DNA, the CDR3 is TGTGCCAGCAGGATTATAGCGGATCCTACCTACGAGCAGTACTTC. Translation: CASRIIADPTYEQYF.